Listed here is a single T cell receptor (beta chain). Its target is not known. The TRB cDNA libraries were prepared by 5' RACE with UMI labels. Following a re-call of the 5' RACE reads, TCRdb has one entry per CDR3 protein and lacks DNA. The ten most abundant clones cover around 16% of a sample with roughly 48,000 distinct CDR3 sequences. The source of the sample is a study of CXCR3-negative and CXCR3-positive naive CD8 T cells. The study, taken as a whole, reports: CXCR3 levels fell partly with cryopreservation; most assays relied on fresh PBMCs. The study found that naive CXCR3-negative and CXCR3-positive cells shared TRBV-TRBJ usage, while memory cells differed.

This receptor was taken from a human donor in good health. Some clones in this sample may be carry-over from other donors' samples. The source material was memory CD8+ T cells from blood.

The CDR3 protein is CSVLDGTNYGYTF. V is TRBV29-1 and J is TRBJ1-2. The CDR3 consists of 13 residues. CDR1 and CDR2 (germline): SQVTM, ANQGSEA. Using reference TRBV29-1 and TRBJ1-2 for the parts outside the CDR3, the full variable domain is SAVISQKPSRDICQRGTSLTIQCQVDSQVTMMFWYRQQPGQSLTLIATANQGSEATYESGFVIDKFPISRPNLTFSTLTVSNMSPEDSSIYLCSVLDGTNYGYTFGSGTRLTVV.